The 27 T cell receptor beta chains listed next were all sequenced from one sample in a study of early T cells in non-severe SARS-CoV-2 infection. TCRdb used MiXCR to reprocess the 5' RACE reads, holding one entry per CDR3 protein. The sample lists around 40,000 distinct CDR3 sequences, approximately 6.1% occurring once. Sequenced input: whole blood. These receptors were collected from an adult who was a healthcare worker with PCR-confirmed SARS-CoV-2 infection or an uninfected control (not recorded which).

This clonotype is medium-sized in the sample. This sequence joins TRBV20-1 and TRBJ2-1, with 9 bases that match TRBD2. This CDR3 is built from 17 residues. V shed 3 bases, J shed 6 bases, and the junction held 15 bases outside the gene matches. In germline, CDR1 is DFQATT, CDR2 SNEGSKA (reference sequence). Here the CDR3 reads CSASQGGQAGGFNEQFF. The CDR3 nucleotides are TGCAGTGCTAGCCAAGGAGGGCAAGCGGGAGGATTCAATGAGCAGTTCTTC.

The sample holds many counts of this clonotype. The J gene is TRBJ2-1, the V gene TRBV3-1; TRBD2 aligns across 8 bases. Germline V lookup: CDR1 LGHDT, CDR2 YNNKEL (reference sequence). The CDR3 totals 15 residues. Trimming took 4 bases from V and 4 from J; bases not matched to a gene: 6. CDR3 in DNA: TGTGCCAGCAGCCCCACTAGCGGATTTTACAATGAGCAGTTCTTC. This translates into CASSPTSGFYNEQFF.

This clonotype was seen only a few times. The genes are TRBV20-1 and TRBJ2-7; unclear D gene. Looked up from germline, CDR1 is DFQATT and CDR2 is SNEGSKA (reference sequence). Deletions cut 1 base from V and 1 base from J, with 14 bases between. The CDR3 is 15 residues long. The CDR3 loop is CSARGSTFASYEQYF. CDR3 nucleotide sequence: TGCAGTGCTAGAGGGAGCACGTTCGCATCCTACGAGCAGTACTTC.

The chain recombines TRBV20-1 with TRBJ2-4; D is ambiguous. V was pared by 6 bases and J by 5 bases, with 17 bases between. The CDR3 has 14 residues. Germline lookup yields CDR1 DFQATT and CDR2 SNEGSKA (reference sequence). In nucleotides, the CDR3 is TGCAGTGCAAAAATACTCAACCTCGAAAACATTCAGTACTTC. Encoded protein: CSAKILNLENIQYF.

Ten or more counts support this clonotype. The chain is built from TRBV20-1 and TRBJ1-5; D unresolved. With 3 bases removed from V and 3 bases from J, the gap between germline ends came to 9 bases. This CDR3 has 13 amino acids. From germline, CDR1 is DFQATT and CDR2 SNEGSKA (reference sequence). CDR3 coding DNA: TGCAGTGCTAGGCGGGGTTCCAATCAGCCCCAGCATTTT. This encodes CSARRGSNQPQHF.

This clonotype occurred many times. The chain is built from TRBV28 and TRBJ2-5; 7 bases are shared with TRBD1. This CDR3 comprises 12 residues. Germline lookup yields CDR1 MDHEN and CDR2 SYDVKM. V shed 6 bases, J shed 4 bases, and the junction held 2 bases outside the gene matches. CDR3 protein: CASSAGGETQYF. DNA of the CDR3: TGTGCCAGCAGCGCAGGGGGAGAGACCCAGTACTTC. Variable domain in full (rest from reference TRBV28 and TRBJ2-5): DVKVTQSSRYLVKRTGEKVFLECVQDMDHENMFWYRQDPGLGLRLIYFSYDVKMKEKGDIPEGYSVSREKKERFSLILESASTNQTSMYLCASSAGGETQYFGPGTRLLVL.

There are many counts of this clonotype. The V call is TRBV20-1, the J call TRBJ2-5; either TRBD1 or TRBD2 may fit D (5 bases each). CDR3 size: 13 residues. Trimming removed 0 bases from V and 5 bases from J, with 10 bases in between. Germline loops: CDR1 DFQATT, CDR2 SNEGSKA (reference sequence). The DNA of the CDR3 is TGCAGTGCTAGAGATCCCCGGGACGAGACCCAGTACTTC. As protein: CSARDPRDETQYF.

This clonotype is medium-sized within its sample. The chain combines TRBV15 with TRBJ1-1, with D unresolved. Germline V gene lookup returns CDR1 LNHNV and CDR2 YYDKDF (reference sequence). This CDR3 is built from 15 residues. V lost 0 bases and J 2 bases, leaving 10 bases between the germline ends. The CDR3 protein is CATSRDREGNTEAFF. In DNA form, the CDR3 reads TGTGCCACCAGCAGAGATCGCGAGGGTAACACTGAAGCTTTCTTT.

This clonotype was counted ten times or more. The gene calls are TRBV7-9 and TRBJ2-5; a weak D match, TRBD2 (5 bases). The V end was cut by 6 bases, the J end by 2 bases, with 16 bases between. The CDR3 sequence is 15 residues long. Germline V gene data show CDR1 as SEHNR and CDR2 as FQNEAQ (reference sequence). CDR3 in DNA: TGTGCCAGCAGGAGCCGGCTAGCCTCACAAGAGACCCAGTACTTC. As protein: CASRSRLASQETQYF.

This clonotype occurred many times. This chain uses TRBV5-1 with TRBJ2-3; 15 nucleotides line up with TRBD2. V gave up 4 bases and J gave up 3 bases; unmatched junction bases: 9. In germline, CDR1 is SGHRS, CDR2 YFSETQ. The CDR3 sequence is 18 residues long. The CDR3 spells CASSLGLAGGMGTDTQYF. CDR3 coding DNA: TGCGCCAGCAGCCTCGGACTAGCGGGAGGGATGGGGACAGATACGCAGTATTTT.

This clonotype showed up many times. The V gene is TRBV12-3 or TRBV12-4, the J gene TRBJ1-1; TRBD1 matches at 7 bases. This CDR3 is built from 13 residues. V was pared by 6 bases and J by 4 bases, with 5 bases of the junction left unmatched. CDR3 in amino acids: CASSVQGGTEAFF. The CDR3 region has the DNA TGTGCCAGCAGCGTCCAGGGGGGCACTGAAGCTTTCTTT.

The sample holds a few counts of this clonotype. The chain links TRBV20-1 to TRBJ2-3; D might be TRBD2 (6 bases). The CDR3 is 15 residues long. With 3 bases removed from V and 1 base from J, the gap between germline ends came to 14 bases. Germline V lookup: CDR1 DFQATT, CDR2 SNEGSKA (reference sequence). The CDR3 loop is CSASPLAGRTDTQYF. For the CDR3, the DNA is TGCAGTGCTAGCCCCTTGGCGGGACGCACAGATACGCAGTATTTT.

This clonotype was picked up many times. The V call is TRBV29-1, the J call TRBJ1-5, with no clear D. CDR1 is SQVTM, CDR2 ANQGSEA, per germline. The CDR3 covers 12 residues. V was clipped by 6 bases and J by 4 bases, with 10 bases between them. DNA for the CDR3: TGCAGCGTACAGACGGTTAATCAGCCCCAGCATTTT. It specifies CSVQTVNQPQHF. Using reference TRBV29-1 and TRBJ1-5 for the parts outside the CDR3, the full variable domain is SAVISQKPSRDICQRGTSLTIQCQVDSQVTMMFWYRQQPGQSLTLIATANQGSEATYESGFVIDKFPISRPNLTFSTLTVSNMSPEDSSIYLCSVQTVNQPQHFGDGTRLSIL.

This clonotype was picked up a small number of times. This sequence joins TRBV11-2 and TRBJ2-7, with 9 bases fitting TRBD1. J lost 2 bases, V lost 4 bases, and 15 bases had no gene match. In germline, CDR1 is SGHAT, CDR2 FQNNGV. CDR3 length: 18 amino acids. CDR3 loop: CASSSLKRRDRVPYEQYF. The CDR3 DNA is TGTGCCAGCAGCTCACTCAAACGGCGGGACAGGGTCCCCTACGAGCAGTACTTC.

In its sample, this clonotype was seen many times. The chain has TRBV20-1 and TRBJ2-1; the match to TRBD2 covers 11 bases. The germline gives CDR1 DFQATT, CDR2 SNEGSKA (reference sequence). This CDR3 has 17 residues. V shed 5 bases, J shed 6 bases, and the junction held 15 bases outside the gene matches. The chain's CDR3 is CSALTSGGGLGANEQFF. The CDR3 coding sequence is TGCAGTGCTTTAACTAGCGGGGGAGGATTGGGCGCCAATGAGCAGTTCTTC.

This clonotype appeared many times. The V call is TRBV20-1, the J call TRBJ2-7, with 13 bases identical to TRBD2. Germline V gene data show CDR1 as DFQATT and CDR2 as SNEGSKA (reference sequence). With V trimmed by 5 bases and J by 5 bases, 12 bases remained unmatched. The CDR3 has 16 residues. The CDR3 region has the DNA TGCAGTGCTCCCCGGACTAGCGGGAGTTCCGGCGACGAGCAGTACTTC. It is translated as CSAPRTSGSSGDEQYF.

This clonotype showed up many times. This chain joins TRBV27 and TRBJ2-2; D possibly corresponds to TRBD2 (6 bases). Trimming stripped 1 base from V and 5 bases from J, with 17 bases between. The CDR3 is made up of 17 amino acids. Germline assignment: CDR1 MNHEY and CDR2 SMNVEV (reference sequence). The CDR3 DNA sequence: TGTGCCAGCAGTTTATACGGTCAGGGAGGTCGGACCGGGGAGCTGTTTTTT. This codes for CASSLYGQGGRTGELFF.

This clonotype was seen more than once but under ten times. The chain links TRBV27 to TRBJ2-2, with a possible D match to TRBD2 (5 bases). The CDR3 runs to 13 residues. CDR1 MNHEY and CDR2 SMNVEV come from the germline V gene (reference sequence). The germline V and J ends were trimmed by 3 bases and 5 bases, with 7 bases remaining between them. The CDR3: CASSFRETGELFF. CDR3 bases: TGTGCCAGCAGTTTCCGGGAAACCGGGGAGCTGTTTTTT.

In this sample, this clonotype turned up many times. The chain couples TRBV19 to TRBJ2-1; maybe TRBD1 (6 bases). The germline V gene encodes CDR1 LNHDA and CDR2 SQIVND (reference sequence). V dropped 3 bases and J dropped 2 bases, with 17 bases sitting between them. The CDR3 is made up of 17 amino acids. The CDR3 spells CASSIRSTGFAYNEQFF. As DNA, the CDR3 is TGTGCCAGTAGTATTAGGTCCACAGGGTTCGCCTACAATGAGCAGTTCTTC.

This clonotype has at least ten counts. The V gene is TRBV24-1, the J gene TRBJ2-5, with D hard to call. CDR1 KGHDR and CDR2 SFDVKD come from the germline V gene. The CDR3 has 12 residues. V gave up 3 bases and J gave up 5 bases, with 6 bases separating them. The CDR3 DNA follows: TGTGCCACCAGTGATGGGATGGAGACCCAGTACTTC. Its translation: CATSDGMETQYF.

V and J are TRBV11-2 and TRBJ2-5, with a tentative D call TRBD1 (6 bases). The CDR3 contains 14 residues. Germline V lookup: CDR1 SGHAT, CDR2 FQNNGV. V dropped 4 bases and J dropped 4 bases, with 13 bases sitting between them. The CDR3 nucleotides read TGTGCCAGCAGCTCCCGACAGGAGAGAGAGACCCAGTACTTC. The encoded protein is CASSSRQERETQYF.

This clonotype was found many times. The chain recombines TRBV4-1 with TRBJ2-1, with 11 bases matching TRBD2. The CDR3 consists of 15 residues. Germline V gene lookup returns CDR1 MGHRA and CDR2 YSYEKL. Trimming removed 4 bases from V and 14 bases from J; junction bases left unmatched: 13. CDR3 sequence: CASSLALRLAGGKFF. The CDR3 DNA is TGCGCCAGCAGCCTCGCCTTGCGGCTAGCGGGAGGAAAGTTCTTC.

This clonotype turned up a few times. This sequence joins TRBV10-2 and TRBJ2-5, with D unresolved. V was pared by 7 bases and J by 4 bases, with 10 bases between. This CDR3 comprises 12 residues. The V gene's germline CDR1 is WSHSY and CDR2 SAAADI. The CDR3: CASKTLAETQYF. The CDR3 region has the DNA TGCGCCAGCAAAACGCTGGCAGAGACCCAGTACTTC.

The chain combines TRBV4-1 with TRBJ2-1; possible D gene TRBD2, 6 bases. Germline V gene sequence: CDR1 MGHRA, CDR2 YSYEKL. Trimming left V 3 bases short and J 12 bases short, with 24 bases between. CDR3 length equals 16 residues. CDR3 bases: TGCGCCAGCAGCCATCCCTCCCGGGACTCCGGAAGAGGGCAGTTCTTC. It specifies CASSHPSRDSGRGQFF.

The table lists this clonotype with many counts. Here the CDR3 reads CASTLGVVSEQYF. Written as DNA, the CDR3 is TGTGCCAGCACGCTGGGGGTGGTTAGCGAGCAGTACTTC. The chain links TRBV7-9 to TRBJ2-7; tentatively, D is TRBD1 or TRBD2 (5 bases each). Trimming stripped 7 bases from V and 6 bases from J, with 16 bases between. The CDR3 is 13 amino acids. Germline loops: CDR1 SEHNR, CDR2 FQNEAQ (reference sequence).

This clonotype was observed a handful of times. The chain employs TRBV7-3 and TRBJ2-2; D gene uncertain. Germline V gene sequence: CDR1 SGHTA, CDR2 FQGTGA. The CDR3 length is 13 residues. Trimming shortened V by 5 bases and J by 2 bases, and 6 bases separated the two germline ends. CDR3 in DNA: TGTGCCAGCAGCCAAATCAACACCGGGGAGCTGTTTTTT. Translating gives CASSQINTGELFF.

This clonotype was seen ten or more times. This chain joins TRBV12-3 or TRBV12-4 and TRBJ2-2; the match to TRBD1 covers 9 bases. V trimming: 5 bases; J trimming: 6 bases; junction bases outside the gene matches: 10. The CDR3 runs 16 residues. This CDR3 reads CASSPPGTGTAGELFF. The CDR3, as DNA: TGTGCCAGCAGTCCACCCGGGACAGGGACCGCCGGGGAGCTGTTTTTT.